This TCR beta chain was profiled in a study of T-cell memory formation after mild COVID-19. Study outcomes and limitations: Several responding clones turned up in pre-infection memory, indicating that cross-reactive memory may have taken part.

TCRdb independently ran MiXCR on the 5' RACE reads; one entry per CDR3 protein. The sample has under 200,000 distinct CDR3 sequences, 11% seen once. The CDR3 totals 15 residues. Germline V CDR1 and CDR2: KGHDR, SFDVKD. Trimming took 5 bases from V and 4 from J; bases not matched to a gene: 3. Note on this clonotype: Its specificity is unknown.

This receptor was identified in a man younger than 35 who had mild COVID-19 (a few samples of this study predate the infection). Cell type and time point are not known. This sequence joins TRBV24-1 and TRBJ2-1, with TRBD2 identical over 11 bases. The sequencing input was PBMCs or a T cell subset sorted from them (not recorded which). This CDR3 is CATSGLAGGYNEQFF. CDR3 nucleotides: TGTGCCACCAGTGGGCTAGCGGGGGGATACAATGAGCAGTTCTTC.